A few counts support the clone carrying this T cell receptor beta chain. Antigen unknown. This sample was taken from a study of CD8+ T cells in alopecia areata. The study, taken as a whole, reports: In lesional scalp, particularly from alopecia totalis/universalis, clonality was higher than in normal scalp.

TCR sequencing used cDNA made by reverse transcription of extracted RNA. Sequencing was performed with immunoSEQ multiplex PCR; in TCRdb, only in-frame clones are kept and a portion is missing. Here the sample spans about 180,000 clones, less than 80% being singletons. Looked up from germline, CDR1 is MNHNS and CDR2 is SASEGT. This CDR3 is built from 14 residues. V shed 0 bases, J shed 8 bases, and the junction held 4 bases outside the gene matches. This chain links TRBV6-1 with TRBJ1-2; 9 bases are a match to TRBD1. The TCR comes from a human donor with alopecia areata. Material: CD8+ T cells sorted from blood, obtained at week 0. The CDR3 nucleotides are TGTGCCAGCAGTGAAGCTAACAGGGGGCAAGGCTACACCTTC. It encodes CASSEANRGQGYTF.